This T cell receptor (beta chain) was identified in a study of cytomegalovirus exposure and HLA in healthy donors. Notes on the study in general: Most CMV-associated TCR beta chains appeared HLA-restricted in a later analysis.

CDR3 length: 13 amino acids. The germline V gene has CDR1 MDHEN and CDR2 SYDVKM. V was clipped by 8 bases and J by 0 bases, with 10 bases between them. Notes on this clone: Its antigen remains unidentified.

The study ran its PCR with 60 Vbeta and 13 Jbeta primers. Method: immunoSEQ multiplex PCR; TCRdb's copy keeps in-frame clones and lacks some. There are roughly 200,000 clones in the sample; under 70% occur only once, and 2.6% lies in the top ten. J is TRBJ2-5 and V is TRBV28; D may be TRBD1 (5 bases). The receptor comes from a man aged 35 to 55 in good health and CMV-seropositive. Sequenced material: PBMCs. CDR3 DNA: TGTGCCAGCGGTAGGGGAAACCAAGAGACCCAGTACTTC. Its protein is CASGRGNQETQYF.